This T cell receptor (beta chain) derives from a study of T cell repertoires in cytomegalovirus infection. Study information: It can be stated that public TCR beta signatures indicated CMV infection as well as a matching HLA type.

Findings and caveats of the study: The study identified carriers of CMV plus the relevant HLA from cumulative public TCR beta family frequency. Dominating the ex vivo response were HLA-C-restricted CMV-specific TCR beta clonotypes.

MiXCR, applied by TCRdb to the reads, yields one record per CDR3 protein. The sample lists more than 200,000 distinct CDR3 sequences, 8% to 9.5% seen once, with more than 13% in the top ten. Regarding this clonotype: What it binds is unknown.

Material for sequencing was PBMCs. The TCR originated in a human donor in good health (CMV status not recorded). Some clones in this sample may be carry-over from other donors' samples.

The CDR3 region is CSARPPGGWAGELFF. CDR3 coding DNA: TGCAGTGCTAGACCCCCAGGGGGGTGGGCCGGGGAGCTGTTTTTT. J is TRBJ2-2 and V is TRBV20-1, with D perhaps matching TRBD1 (7 bases). V was cut by 2 bases and J by 6 bases, with 16 bases left in between. The CDR3 is 15 residues long. Germline lookup yields CDR1 DFQATT and CDR2 SNEGSKA (reference sequence).